Described below is a single T cell receptor beta chain sequence and its context. This receptor's antigen is unknown. There are no base qualities to consult, and no much larger clone falls within one base. The data are from a study of T cells in Graves' hyperthyroidism and ophthalmopathy (dated 2019 in TCRdb). With respect to the entire study: Peripheral blood was collected at initial diagnosis, before any treatment. TCR V-J signatures able to tell the groups apart were searched for in a discovery cohort of 95 to 100 patients, of whom under 45 had Graves' ophthalmopathy and about 60 had stable Graves' hyperthyroidism. Whether ophthalmopathy could be predicted prospectively was tested in an independent validation cohort made up of under 20 hyperthyroidism patients plus 17 patients who later progressed to ophthalmopathy. The roughly 94 discovery patients were randomly divided into training and test sets at a 7:3 ratio. In addition, the study compared T-cell repertoires in thyroid tissue and in blood from roughly 6 Graves' hyperthyroidism patients. Once sampling was done, hyperthyroidism patients were given methimazole at a starting dose of 30 mg daily, whereas ophthalmopathy patients were given high-dose intravenous methylprednisolone. According to the paper, TCR Vbeta CDR3 sequencing was carried out on some 140 peripheral blood samples, which came from about 45 ophthalmopathy, under 85 hyperthyroidism and roughly 17 progressor patients.

TCR beta CDR3 regions were amplified from RNA transcripts. The TCR CDR3 was subjected to a first round of RT-PCR using the HTBI primer set and the Qiagen OneStep RT-PCR kit. Libraries were constructed in a second round of multiplex PCR, after which size selection and purification were carried out. Paired-end sequencing of the libraries was performed with 100 bp reads on an Illumina HiSeq2000. Turning to the authors' computational methods: SOAPnuke was used to process the raw data, removing reads that contained adapters or uncalled bases, had a mean Phred below 15, or lacked an exact match to the constant primer or identifier. High-quality paired reads were merged with COPE v1.2.5, and unique nucleotide sequences were defined as clonotypes. Clonotypes were aligned to IMGT TRBV, TRBD and TRBJ reference segments using MiTCR v1.1. The analysis was restricted to V-J combinations with a frequency above 0.0001, which together covered just over 98% of the repertoires. A TCS score was defined as the ratio of F50 (clonal expansion) to E x V (chaos), with BLOSUM62-based TCRdist applied between CDR3 peptides within each V-J. Welch's t-statistics and random forest reduced some 510 V-J features to under 15, which were used in a naive Bayes classifier (R e1071). The public reads were run again by TCRdb, first through fastp at Q25 and then through MiXCR, and only productive beta chains were kept. Merged by CDR3 protein, the rows form single entries marked with the most common genes and DNA. TCRdb, rather than the study authors, made the V and J calls. This sample lists about 400,000 distinct CDR3 sequences; under 15% were detected once. The top ten clonotypes cover less than 35% of the sample.

Stable Graves' hyperthyroidism was defined as no progression to ophthalmopathy during 18 months of follow-up. Hyperthyroidism patients were newly diagnosed, had a disease duration of under 2 months, and were aged 18 to 65 years. The study excluded patients with uncontrolled infections, other autoimmune diseases, pregnancy or lactation. Diagnoses were established on the basis of clinical symptoms, serum thyroxine and TRAb, thyroid ultrasound, and orbital computed tomography. PBMCs were separated from roughly 10 ml of fresh peripheral blood using Ficoll-Paque density gradient centrifugation. Trizol reagent was used to extract total RNA, and RNA quality was then checked on an Agilent 2100 Bioanalyzer. The paper's findings and limits, for the study overall: Most expanded thyroid clonotypes (frequency above 0.001) were also detected in blood, suggesting blood repertoires may reflect thyroid immune responses. In validation, the model predicted progression to ophthalmopathy with 55% to 71% sensitivity and roughly 72% specificity, a median of 6.5 months before onset. Sample size was not statistically predetermined, and investigators were not blinded to group allocation. Ophthalmopathy was separated from stable hyperthyroidism by a 13 V-J signature model, with approximately 86% sensitivity and about 81% specificity obtained in cross-validation and 80%/75% obtained in testing.

In the germline V gene, CDR1 corresponds to SGDLS and CDR2 to YYNGEE. Spanning cysteine to phenylalanine, the CDR3 consists of 14 amino acids. Only the CDR3 region is kept as DNA, spanning 42 bases read in frame from base 1. Trimming removed 1 base from V and 0 bases from J, leaving 4 bases between the germline ends. Material: blood. This chain joins TRBV9 to TRBJ2-2; the D gene lacks a confident call. This sequence was found in a woman aged 25 to 39 with Graves' hyperthyroidism. The nucleotide sequence reads TGTGCCAGCAGCGTACGATCGAACACCGGGGAGCTGTTTTTT. It codes for CASSVRSNTGELFF.